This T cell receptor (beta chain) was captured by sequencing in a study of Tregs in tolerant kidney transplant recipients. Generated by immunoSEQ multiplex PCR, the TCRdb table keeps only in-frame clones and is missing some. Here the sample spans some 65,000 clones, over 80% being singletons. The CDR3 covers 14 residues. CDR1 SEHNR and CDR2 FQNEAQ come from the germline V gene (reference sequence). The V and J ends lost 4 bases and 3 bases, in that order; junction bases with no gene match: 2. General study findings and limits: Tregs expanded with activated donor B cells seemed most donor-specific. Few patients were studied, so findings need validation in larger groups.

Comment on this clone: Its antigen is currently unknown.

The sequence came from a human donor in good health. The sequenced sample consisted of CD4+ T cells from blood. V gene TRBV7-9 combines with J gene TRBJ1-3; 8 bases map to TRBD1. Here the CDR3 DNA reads TGTGCCAGCAGCTCGGACAGGGATGGAAACACCATATATTTT. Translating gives CASSSDRDGNTIYF. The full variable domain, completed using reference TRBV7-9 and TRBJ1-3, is DTGVSQNPRHKITKRGQNVTFRCDPISEHNRLYWYRQTLGQGPEFLTYFQNEAQLEKSRLLSDRFSAERPKGSFSTLEIQRTEQGDSAMYLCASSSDRDGNTIYFGEGSWLTVV.